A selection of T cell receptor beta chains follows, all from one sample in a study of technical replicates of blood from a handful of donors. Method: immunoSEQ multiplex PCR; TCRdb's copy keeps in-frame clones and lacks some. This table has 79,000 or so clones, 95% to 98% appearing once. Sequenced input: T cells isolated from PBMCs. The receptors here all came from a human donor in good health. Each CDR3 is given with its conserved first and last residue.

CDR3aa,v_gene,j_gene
CASSKALLAGGSTDTQYF,TRBV21-1,TRBJ2-3
CASSTDITYEQYF,TRBV6-5,TRBJ2-7
CASSLGTGTNTEAFF,TRBV11-2,TRBJ1-1
CASSPGFTGELFF,TRBV6-5,TRBJ2-2
CASSDESGHTQYF,TRBV6-4,TRBJ2-3
CASNRDWGYEQYF,TRBV19,TRBJ2-7
CASSATRNEQFF,TRBV7-2,TRBJ2-1
CASSSLGGNTEAFF,TRBV9,TRBJ1-1
CASSVLRDLAGELFF,TRBV2,TRBJ2-2
CASSVGTFPREKDTQYF,TRBV9,TRBJ2-3
CASSGRGGIEKLFF,TRBV2,TRBJ1-4
CASSEPLKGDEQYF,TRBV2,TRBJ2-7